The 8 T cell receptor beta chains below all came from one sample that was sequenced in a study of blood T cell repertoires in COVID-19. Sequenced by immunoSEQ multiplex PCR; TCRdb stores in-frame clones only, minus some. The repertoire holds over 200,000 clones, with around 89% as singletons. The sample comprised peripheral blood. The receptors here all came from a man between 25 and 39 years old with COVID-19, enrolled during active disease.

This chain connects TRBV7-2 to TRBJ2-2, with 8 bases aligning to TRBD2. The V gene's germline CDR1 is SGHTA and CDR2 FQGNSA. The ends lost 5 bases at V and 2 bases at J; junction bases unmatched: 7. The CDR3 length is 16 residues. CDR3 in amino acids: CASSLGLAANTGELFF. DNA of the CDR3: TGTGCCAGCAGCCTAGGACTAGCAGCTAACACCGGGGAGCTGTTTTTT.

The V and J genes are TRBV28 and TRBJ2-3, with D tentatively TRBD2 (5 bases). The length of the CDR3 is 16 residues. Germline CDR1 MDHEN, CDR2 SYDVKM. The germline V and J ends were trimmed by 1 base and 4 bases, with 15 bases remaining between them. CDR3 nucleotides: TGTGCCAGCAGTTTATCCCCGGGGATGGTGGCAGATACGCAGTATTTT. Its translation: CASSLSPGMVADTQYF.

On this clone itself: Its ends do not fully match the called genes, so a read error is possible. The J gene is TRBJ1-1, the V gene TRBV11-1; 7 nucleotides match TRBD1. Germline V gene data show CDR1 as SGHAT and CDR2 as FQDESV (reference sequence). The CDR3 totals 15 residues. The CDR3 coding sequence is TGTGCCAGCAGCCTAGCGGGACAGCGGAACACTGAAGCTTTCTTT. The encoded protein is CASSLAGQRNTEAFF.

The chain is built from TRBV27 and TRBJ1-1; maybe TRBD1 (5 bases). The CDR3 sequence is 17 residues long. Germline loops: CDR1 MNHEY, CDR2 SMNVEV (reference sequence). The V gene lost 5 bases and the J gene lost 2 bases, with 21 bases spanning the gap. The CDR3 protein is CASSPDGGVTQNTEAFF. CDR3 sequence (DNA): TGTGCCAGCAGTCCCGACGGGGGGGTCACCCAAAACACTGAAGCTTTCTTT.

V is TRBV3-1 (or the pseudogene TRBV3-2) and J is TRBJ2-1; TRBD2 aligns across 9 bases. CDR1 and CDR2 from the germline V gene are LGHDT and YNNKEL (reference sequence). CDR3 length: 17 residues. Germline trimming cut 0 bases from V and 2 bases from J; bases unmatched to any gene: 5. CDR3 bases: TGTGCCAGCAGCCAAGATATGAGCGGGAGGCCCTACAATGAGCAGTTCTTC. The encoded protein is CASSQDMSGRPYNEQFF.

V and J are TRBV2 and TRBJ1-5; 7 bases match TRBD1. Germline lookup yields CDR1 SNHLY and CDR2 FYNNEI. The V gene end was trimmed by 1 base and the J gene end by 2 bases; junction bases not matched to a gene: 5. The CDR3 spans 16 residues. The CDR3 DNA is TGTGCCAGCAGTGAAGTTACAGGGGCTGGCAATCAGCCCCAGCATTTT. It yields the protein CASSEVTGAGNQPQHF.

J is TRBJ1-2 and V is TRBV9, with a possible D match to TRBD1 (5 bases). The CDR3 runs 16 residues. Germline V gives CDR1 SGDLS, CDR2 YYNGEE. V lost 1 base, J lost 4 bases, and 17 bases lay in between. Here the CDR3 reads CASSVTPDGGFYGYTF. The CDR3 coding sequence is TGTGCCAGCAGCGTAACCCCGGATGGGGGGTTCTATGGCTACACCTTC.

The J gene is TRBJ2-7, the V gene TRBV28, with 11 bases aligning to TRBD1. CDR3 length equals 17 residues. V lost 3 bases to trimming and J lost 3 bases; unmatched junction nucleotides: 10. The germline CDR1 and CDR2 sequences are MDHEN and SYDVKM. The chain's CDR3 is CASSFPYWTGGNYEQYF. CDR3 DNA: TGTGCCAGCAGTTTTCCCTATTGGACAGGGGGCAACTACGAGCAGTACTTC.